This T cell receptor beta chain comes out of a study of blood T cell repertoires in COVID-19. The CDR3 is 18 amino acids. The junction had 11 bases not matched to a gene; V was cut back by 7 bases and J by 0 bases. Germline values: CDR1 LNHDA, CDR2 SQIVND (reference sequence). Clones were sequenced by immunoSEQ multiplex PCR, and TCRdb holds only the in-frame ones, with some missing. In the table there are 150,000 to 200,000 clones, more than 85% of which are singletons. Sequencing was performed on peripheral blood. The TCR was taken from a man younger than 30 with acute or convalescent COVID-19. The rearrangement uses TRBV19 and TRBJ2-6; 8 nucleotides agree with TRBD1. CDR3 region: CASNPDRGPTSGANVLTF. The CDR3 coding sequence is TGTGCCAGTAATCCTGACAGGGGACCCACCTCTGGGGCCAACGTCCTGACTTTC.